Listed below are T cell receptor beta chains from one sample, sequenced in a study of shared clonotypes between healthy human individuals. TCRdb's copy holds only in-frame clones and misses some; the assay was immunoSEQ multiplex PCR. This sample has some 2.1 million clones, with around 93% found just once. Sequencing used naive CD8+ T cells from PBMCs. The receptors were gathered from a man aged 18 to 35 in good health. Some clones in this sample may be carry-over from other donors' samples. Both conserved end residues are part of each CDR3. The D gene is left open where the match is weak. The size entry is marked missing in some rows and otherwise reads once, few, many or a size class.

TGTGCCAGCAGCGTAGCTGGTAGCGGGTCCTACACAGATACGCAGTATTTT	CASSVAGSGSYTDTQYF	.	TRBD2	TRBJ2-3	TRBV9
TGTGCCAGCAGCTGGCCCCGGGAGACCCAGTACTTC	CASSWPRETQYF	.	.	TRBJ2-5	TRBV5-6
TGCAGTGCTAGAGAAGGGTACGAGCAGTACTTC	CSAREGYEQYF	.	.	TRBJ2-7	TRBV20-1
TGTGCCAGCAGTTTTGGGTGGGGAACAGGGAGCTACGAGCAGTACTTC	CASSFGWGTGSYEQYF	.	.	TRBJ2-7	TRBV27
TGCAGCGTTGAATTCGCCGACCCCTCAGTGGCGAGAAAACTGTTTTTT	CSVEFADPSVARKLFF	.	.	TRBJ1-4	TRBV29-1
TGTGCCAGCAGTTTTATTGGGACTAGCGGGATGGGTCCCGAGCAGTACTTC	CASSFIGTSGMGPEQYF	.	TRBD2	TRBJ2-7	TRBV27
TGTGCCAGCAAAGACAGGGATGGTTGGAATGAGCAGTTCTTC	CASKDRDGWNEQFF	.	TRBD1	TRBJ2-1	TRBV2
TGTGCCAGCATAGACAGGGGGACCACCGGGGAGCTGTTTTTT	CASIDRGTTGELFF	.	TRBD1	TRBJ2-2	TRBV6-1
TGTGCCAGCAGCGGTCAGACTAGAGGGGACACCGGGGAGCTGTTTTTT	CASSGQTRGDTGELFF	.	.	TRBJ2-2	TRBV9
TGTGCCAGCAGTCCGTACTACAGGGCCCCAGATACGCAGTATTTT	CASSPYYRAPDTQYF	.	.	TRBJ2-3	TRBV27
TGTGCCAGCAGCGTTTCAGGGACGGGGGAGACCCAGTACTTC	CASSVSGTGETQYF	.	.	TRBJ2-5	TRBV9
TGTGCCAGCAGCCCCCCCACGTCCGGTCGCGGGGAGCTGTTTTTT	CASSPPTSGRGELFF	once	.	TRBJ2-2	TRBV13
TGTGCCAGCAGTTTCGGGCCAGGAAAGGGAAACACTGAAGCTTTCTTT	CASSFGPGKGNTEAFF	.	.	TRBJ1-1	TRBV27
TGTGCCAGTACAATCGGCGGCAGCACAGATACGCAGTATTTT	CASTIGGSTDTQYF	.	.	TRBJ2-3	TRBV19
TGTGCCAGCAGCTCCCCCGGAGGACCCCCTTACAATGAGCAGTTCTTC	CASSSPGGPPYNEQFF	.	.	TRBJ2-1	TRBV7-8
TGTGCCAGCAGTTTATTGGGGCAGGGAGGGCCGATGTACTTC	CASSLLGQGGPMYF	.	TRBD2	TRBJ2-4	TRBV27
TGTGCCACCGGGGGGGTACAGGGCTACACCTTC	CATGGVQGYTF	.	.	TRBJ1-2	TRBV7-9
TGTGCCAGTAGTCTCGGGACACCTACCGTGAGGGGCTACACCTTC	CASSLGTPTVRGYTF	.	.	TRBJ1-2	TRBV19
TGTGCCAGTACCAGCCGGGACGGGGGCTACGAGCAGTACTTC	CASTSRDGGYEQYF	.	.	TRBJ2-7	TRBV19
TGTGCCATCAGTGCGGGAGTGAGTGAGCAGTTCTTC	CAISAGVSEQFF	.	.	TRBJ2-1	TRBV10-3
TGTGCCAGCAGCTTCCCCGATTCCTACGAGCAGTACTTC	CASSFPDSYEQYF	.	.	TRBJ2-7	TRBV7-2
TGTGCCAGCAGTGCAGGAGGCGATGAGCAGTTCTTC	CASSAGGDEQFF	.	.	TRBJ2-1	TRBV2
TGTGCCAGCAGCATCAAGGATCCAGGGAGAAACACTGAAGCTTTCTTT	CASSIKDPGRNTEAFF	.	.	TRBJ1-1	TRBV7-9
TGTGCCAGCAGTGTTGGCAGGACGGTGGATGGCTACACCTTC	CASSVGRTVDGYTF	.	.	TRBJ1-2	TRBV2
TGTGCCAGCAGTTTAAGACAGGGATGGGGGCAGCCCCAGCATTTT	CASSLRQGWGQPQHF	.	TRBD1	TRBJ1-5	TRBV28
TGCGCCAGCAGCCAAGATCCCGGGTTAGGCTACGAGCAGTACTTC	CASSQDPGLGYEQYF	.	.	TRBJ2-7	TRBV4-3
TGTGCCACCAGCCCAGGGACCTCCTACAATGAGCAGTTCTTC	CATSPGTSYNEQFF	.	.	TRBJ2-1	TRBV15
TGTGCCAGCAGCTTAGAAGCAGGGGCCGAGACGGGAGCTTTCTTT	CASSLEAGAETGAFF	.	.	TRBJ1-1	TRBV7-8
TGTGCCAGCAGTTTACGGGGGACGCAGCCCCAGCATTTT	CASSLRGTQPQHF	once	.	TRBJ1-5	TRBV28
TGTGCCAGCAGTTTGACTAGCGGGGGCAATGAGCAGTTCTTC	CASSLTSGGNEQFF	once	TRBD2	TRBJ2-1	TRBV27
TGTGCCAGCAGTTTATTGTCCGGCAGCACTAGCCGTGAGACCGGGGAGCTGTTTTTT	CASSLLSGSTSRETGELFF	.	.	TRBJ2-2	TRBV27
TGCGCCAGCAGCCCGGGGCGGGGGAGAACCTACGAGCAGTACTTC	CASSPGRGRTYEQYF	.	TRBD2	TRBJ2-7	TRBV4-1
TGTGCCAGCAGCGTGGATCAGAATGAGCAGTTCTTC	CASSVDQNEQFF	once	.	TRBJ2-1	TRBV9
TGTGCCAGCAGTTACGTTGTGGGTTTAGGTTCACCCCTCCACTTT	CASSYVVGLGSPLHF	.	.	TRBJ1-6	TRBV6-5
TGTGCCAGCAGCCAAGGGCAGGGGGACTACAATGAGCAGTTCTTC	CASSQGQGDYNEQFF	.	TRBD1	TRBJ2-1	TRBV4-2
TGTGCCAGAAATGACAGGGGCAATGAAAAACTGTTTTTT	CARNDRGNEKLFF	.	TRBD1	TRBJ1-4	TRBV13
TGTGCTAGTGGTTTGTCCGGCAGGGGATCCACTGAAGCTTTCTTT	CASGLSGRGSTEAFF	few	.	TRBJ1-1	TRBV12-5
TGTGCCAGCAGCTTATCATGGCGGGAGGGCTACAATGAGCAGTTCTTC	CASSLSWREGYNEQFF	.	TRBD2	TRBJ2-1	TRBV7-6
TGCAGCGTTGAAGGGGGGCAGGGGTCCCGTGAAGCTTTCTTT	CSVEGGQGSREAFF	.	.	TRBJ1-1	TRBV29-1
TGTGCCAGCAGTTTAAAAGGGGGGAACACTGAAGCTTTCTTT	CASSLKGGNTEAFF	.	.	TRBJ1-1	TRBV27
TGTGCCAGCAGCTTAAGTACAGGGGGCAATGAGCAGTTCTTC	CASSLSTGGNEQFF	once	TRBD1	TRBJ2-1	TRBV7-9
TGTGCCACCCGAACGGGGACAGCAAAGTTCTTC	CATRTGTAKFF	once	TRBD1	TRBJ2-1	TRBV7-9
TGTGCCAGCAGCCCGCATAAATACGAGCAGTACTTC	CASSPHKYEQYF	.	.	TRBJ2-7	TRBV28
TGTGCCAGCAGGGTAACTAGAAGCAGCTCCTACGAGCAGTACTTC	CASRVTRSSSYEQYF	.	.	TRBJ2-7	TRBV6-1
TGTGCCAGCAGCCACAGCCGGGACAGGGGATTCTATGGCTACACCTTC	CASSHSRDRGFYGYTF	once	TRBD1	TRBJ1-2	TRBV9
TGTGCCAGCAGGACGGGACAGGGCTTTTCACCCCTCCACTTT	CASRTGQGFSPLHF	.	TRBD1	TRBJ1-6	TRBV5-6
TGTGCCACCAGCAGAGATGTGGGTCCCTATGGCTACACCTTC	CATSRDVGPYGYTF	once	.	TRBJ1-2	TRBV15
TGCGCCAGCAGGGGGGCTTCCTCCTACGAGCAGTACTTC	CASRGASSYEQYF	.	.	TRBJ2-7	TRBV5-1
TGTGCCAGCAGGTATTCCTACGAGCAGTACTTC	CASRYSYEQYF	.	.	TRBJ2-7	TRBV6-6
TGTGCCAGTAGTATTTGGGTGAACACTGAAGCTTTCTTT	CASSIWVNTEAFF	.	.	TRBJ1-1	TRBV19
TGTGCCAGCAGCACGCTAGGACAGGGGAGTTATTCACCCCTCCACTTT	CASSTLGQGSYSPLHF	.	TRBD1	TRBJ1-6	TRBV7-2
TGTGCCAGCAGTTTCGACAGGAGACGCTCTGGGGCCAACGTCCTGACTTTC	CASSFDRRRSGANVLTF	.	.	TRBJ2-6	TRBV5-6
TGCGCCAGCAGCTATCCGGGACTAGCGGGAGTCACCGGGGAGCTGTTTTTT	CASSYPGLAGVTGELFF	.	TRBD2	TRBJ2-2	TRBV5-1
TGTGCCAGCAGCGCCGGGACTAGCGCGAATTTACAAGAGACCCAGTACTTC	CASSAGTSANLQETQYF	once	TRBD2	TRBJ2-5	TRBV7-9
TGTGCCAGCAGTCCGTCGACAGGGGAGGTGAATCAGCCCCAGCATTTT	CASSPSTGEVNQPQHF	.	TRBD1	TRBJ1-5	TRBV27
TGCGCCAGCAGCCAAGATAGGGGCGCCAACTATGGCTACACCTTC	CASSQDRGANYGYTF	.	.	TRBJ1-2	TRBV4-1
TGTGCCAGCAGCCCCCGCAGCCCCCAAGAGACCCAGTACTTC	CASSPRSPQETQYF	.	.	TRBJ2-5	TRBV28